Listed below are T cell receptor beta chains from one sample, sequenced in a study of blood T cell repertoires in COVID-19. Clones were read by immunoSEQ multiplex PCR, and TCRdb kept only the in-frame ones, dropping some. The sample consists of about 310,000 clones, 85% to 90% of them appearing once. The material sequenced was PBMCs or T cells enriched from blood (not recorded which). These TCRs come from a woman between 25 and 40 years old who had recovered from COVID-19. The CDR3 runs from the conserved cysteine through the conserved F or W. Fields, in order: V gene, clone size, J gene, D gene, CDR3 DNA, CDR3 protein. The D gene is left open where the match is weak. A row's size may be missing; if present it is once, few, many or a size class.

TRBV6-5,few,TRBJ2-7,TRBD1,TGTGCCAGCAGTTACCTTCTTGGGACAGGGCTCTTCGAGCAGTACTTC,CASSYLLGTGLFEQYF
TRBV4-2,.,TRBJ2-7,.,TGTGCCAGCAGCCCTAGCTTGGGAGCCTACGAGCAGTACTTC,CASSPSLGAYEQYF
TRBV9,once,TRBJ2-3,.,TGTGCCAGCAGCCCGGGACTCCTGTACACAGATACGCAGTATTTT,CASSPGLLYTDTQYF
TRBV4-1,.,TRBJ2-4,TRBD1,TGCGCCAGCAGCCAAGTAGGACAGGGGCACATTCAGTACTTC,CASSQVGQGHIQYF
TRBV11-3,.,TRBJ2-1,TRBD2,TGTGCCAGCAGCAGTACCGGGGGGGAGTTAGGCAATGAGCAGTTCTTC,CASSSTGGELGNEQFF
TRBV10-3,.,TRBJ2-7,TRBD2,TGTGCCAGCGCTAGCGGAGACTACGAGCAGTACTTC,CASASGDYEQYF
TRBV19,.,TRBJ1-2,TRBD1,TGTGCCAGTAGTGTACAGGGGAACTATGGCTACACCTTC,CASSVQGNYGYTF
TRBV25-1,.,TRBJ1-1,.,TGTGCCAGCAGTTCAGGGTTTGAAGCTTTCTTT,CASSSGFEAFF
TRBV7-6,.,TRBJ2-5,TRBD2,TGTGCCAGCAGCTTAGGGACTAGCGGGGACCAAGAGACCCAGTACTTC,CASSLGTSGDQETQYF
TRBV6-5,.,TRBJ2-7,TRBD2,TGTGCCACATCCCTAGCGGGAGCCTACGAGCAGTACTTC,CATSLAGAYEQYF
TRBV28,.,TRBJ1-2,TRBD1,TGTGCCAGCAGTAAGGGGACAGTCGACAATGGCTACACCTTC,CASSKGTVDNGYTF
TRBV10-3,.,TRBJ1-5,TRBD1,TGTGCCATCAGTGGGGACAGGGACGATCAGCCCCAGCATTTT,CAISGDRDDQPQHF
TRBV7-9,.,TRBJ2-2,TRBD1,TGTGCCAGCAGCTTGGGACAGGGGGCCACCGGGGAGCTGTTTTTT,CASSLGQGATGELFF
TRBV4-1,.,TRBJ2-2,TRBD2,TGCGCCAGCAGCCCAGGGAGGGCCCGGGGGACCGGGGAGCTGTTTTTT,CASSPGRARGTGELFF
TRBV27,.,TRBJ1-4,.,TGTGCCAGCAGTTTAACAGGTCGTCGGCGGGAAAAACTGTTTTTT,CASSLTGRRREKLFF
TRBV10-3,.,TRBJ2-7,.,TGTGCCATCAGTGAGGGGCAGGGTTTGTACGAGCAGTACTTC,CAISEGQGLYEQYF
TRBV2,.,TRBJ2-4,TRBD1,TGTGCCAGCAGTGTCCCACAGGGGGAAAACATTCAGTACTTC,CASSVPQGENIQYF
TRBV7-9,.,TRBJ2-1,.,TGTGCCAGCACCCTCTCCGCGGAAAGCAATGAGCAGTTCTTC,CASTLSAESNEQFF
TRBV27,.,TRBJ2-7,TRBD2,TGTGCCAGCAGAACGGGACTACTTTACGAGCAGTACTTC,CASRTGLLYEQYF
TRBV4-1,.,TRBJ2-7,TRBD2,TGCGCCAGCAGCCCCGCTCGGGACTACTCCTACGAGCAGTACTTC,CASSPARDYSYEQYF
TRBV11-3,.,TRBJ2-1,TRBD2,TGTGCCAGCAGCTCAGAGCCGGGACTAGCGGTCCACAATGAGCAGTTCTTC,CASSSEPGLAVHNEQFF
TRBV6-5,.,TRBJ2-7,TRBD1,TGTGCCAGCAGACCAGTCGGGACAGGCGCCTACGAGCAGTACTTC,CASRPVGTGAYEQYF
TRBV30,once,TRBJ1-2,TRBD1,TGTGCCTGGAGGCCCAACAGGGGCTATGGCTACACCTTC,CAWRPNRGYGYTF
TRBV30,once,TRBJ1-1,.,TGTGCCTGGACCTTACGGGGGGGATGGGACACTGAAGCTTTCTTT,CAWTLRGGWDTEAFF
TRBV11-2,.,TRBJ2-7,.,TGTGCCAGCAGCTTTGGCGGAACCTACGAGCAGTACTTC,CASSFGGTYEQYF
TRBV15,.,TRBJ1-3,TRBD1,TGTGCCACCAGCAGAGACTACACAGGGGGCGCGGGAAGCCACTCTGGAAACACCATATATTTT,CATSRDYTGGAGSHSGNTIYF
TRBV5-6,.,TRBJ1-1,.,TGTGCCAGCAGCTGGGCAACCGTCGGCGCTTTCTTT,CASSWATVGAFF
TRBV6-1,.,TRBJ1-2,.,TGTGCCAGCAGTGAAGGCAGGTACCATGGCTACACCTTC,CASSEGRYHGYTF
TRBV11-2,.,TRBJ1-3,.,TGTGCCAGCAGCTCAGGGCTTGGAAACACCATATATTTT,CASSSGLGNTIYF
TRBV5-1,.,TRBJ1-2,.,TGCGCCAGCAGCTTGGATCGTGCAGGGGATGGCTACACCTTC,CASSLDRAGDGYTF
TRBV7-2,.,TRBJ2-3,TRBD2,TGTGCCAGCAGCTTATTGGCGGGAGGGGGAGGGGATACGCAGTATTTT,CASSLLAGGGGDTQYF
TRBV18,.,TRBJ1-1,.,TGTGCCAGCTCACCTGAAGGACTGGCGGCCAAGGTTGAAGCTTTCTTT,CASSPEGLAAKVEAFF
TRBV11-2,.,TRBJ2-7,.,TGTGCCAGCAGCTTAGATGAGGGTGTGTCCTACGAGCAGTACTTC,CASSLDEGVSYEQYF
TRBV4-1,.,TRBJ2-5,.,TGCGCCAGCAGCCGGACTGGACCCGTGGGAGGAGAGACCCAGTACTTC,CASSRTGPVGGETQYF
TRBV7-3,once,TRBJ1-6,.,TGTGCCAGCAGCTTAACGGCCTTCTCTAATTCACCCCTCCACTTT,CASSLTAFSNSPLHF
TRBV28,.,TRBJ2-7,TRBD2,TGTGCCAGCAGTTATAGCGGGGAGACCTACGAGCAGTACTTC,CASSYSGETYEQYF
TRBV18,.,TRBJ1-1,.,TGTGCCAGCTCACCACAGGGAGTGAACACTGAAGCTTTCTTT,CASSPQGVNTEAFF
TRBV19,.,TRBJ2-1,.,TGTGCCAGTAGTATAGCGGGAATATCCTACAATGAGCAGTTCTTC,CASSIAGISYNEQFF
TRBV10-3,.,TRBJ1-2,.,TGTGCCATCAGTGAAGGGGACTATGGCTACACCTTC,CAISEGDYGYTF
TRBV9,once,TRBJ2-1,TRBD2,TGTGCCAGCAGCGTAGCTGTGCTAGCGGTCAATGAGCAGTTCTTC,CASSVAVLAVNEQFF
TRBV5-1,.,TRBJ1-1,TRBD1,TGCGCCAGCAGCCCGGGACAGGGGCTCACTGAAGCTTTCTTT,CASSPGQGLTEAFF
TRBV7-2,.,TRBJ2-2,TRBD1,TGTGCCAGCAGCCAACAGGGGATCACCGGGGAGCTGTTTTTT,CASSQQGITGELFF
TRBV11-2,once,TRBJ2-3,.,TGTGCCAGCAGCTTTGAGTATATGGATACGCAGTATTTT,CASSFEYMDTQYF
TRBV27,.,TRBJ1-5,.,TGTGCCAGCAGTCCAAGCCGAACTCAGCCCCAGCATTTT,CASSPSRTQPQHF
TRBV9,.,TRBJ2-2,TRBD1,TGTGCCAGCAGCGTATTAGGGACAGGCACCGGGGAGCTGTTTTTT,CASSVLGTGTGELFF